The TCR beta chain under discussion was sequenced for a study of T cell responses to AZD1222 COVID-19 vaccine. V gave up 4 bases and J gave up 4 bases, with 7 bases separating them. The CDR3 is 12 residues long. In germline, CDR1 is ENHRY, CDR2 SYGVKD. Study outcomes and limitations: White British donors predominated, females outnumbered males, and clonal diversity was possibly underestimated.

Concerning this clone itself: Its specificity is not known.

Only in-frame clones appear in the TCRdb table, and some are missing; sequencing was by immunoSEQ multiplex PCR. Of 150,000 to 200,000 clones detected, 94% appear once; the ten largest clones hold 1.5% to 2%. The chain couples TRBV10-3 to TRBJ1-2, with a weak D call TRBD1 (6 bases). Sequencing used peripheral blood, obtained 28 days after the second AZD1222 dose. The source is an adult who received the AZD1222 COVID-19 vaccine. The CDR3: CAISVGGYGYTF. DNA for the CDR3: TGTGCCATCAGTGTAGGGGGCTATGGCTACACCTTC.